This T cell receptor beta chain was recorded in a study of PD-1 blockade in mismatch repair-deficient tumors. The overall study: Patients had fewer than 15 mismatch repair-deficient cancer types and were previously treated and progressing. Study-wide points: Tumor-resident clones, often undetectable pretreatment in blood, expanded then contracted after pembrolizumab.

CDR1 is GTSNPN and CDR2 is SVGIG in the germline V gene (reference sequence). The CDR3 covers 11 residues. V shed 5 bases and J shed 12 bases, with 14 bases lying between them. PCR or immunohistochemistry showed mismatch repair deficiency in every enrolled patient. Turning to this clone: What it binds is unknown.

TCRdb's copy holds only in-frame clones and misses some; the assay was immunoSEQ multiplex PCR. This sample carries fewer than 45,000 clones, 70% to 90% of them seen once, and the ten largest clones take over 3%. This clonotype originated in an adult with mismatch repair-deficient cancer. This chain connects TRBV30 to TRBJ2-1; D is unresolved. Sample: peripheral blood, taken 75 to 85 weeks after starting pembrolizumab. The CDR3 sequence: CAWGLEVRQFF. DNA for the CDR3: TGTGCCTGGGGCTTGGAAGTTCGGCAGTTCTTC.